The rows below give T cell receptor beta chains drawn from one sample of a study of post-analysis software for immune sequencing data. MiXCR was run by TCRdb on the PCR reads, yielding one entry per CDR3 protein. This table holds 150,000 to 200,000 distinct CDR3 sequences, 36% found once. Sequenced material: blood, taken after autologous hematopoietic stem cell transplantation. These receptors all stem from a girl aged 10 to 17 with multiple sclerosis. CDR3s include the opening cysteine and the closing phenylalanine or tryptophan. A D gene is named only where the DNA matches it firmly. Rows give clone size only sometimes, using once, few, many, or a class for an expanded clone.

TRBJ2-7,.,14,.,TRBV7-6,TGTGCCAGCAGCCCCGCACAGGGAGTCCACGAGCAGTACTTC,CASSPAQGVHEQYF
TRBJ2-7,many,13,.,TRBV12-3/TRBV12-4,TGTGCCTCGCGTAGCGGCAACCTACGTTGGCAGTACTTC,CASRSGNLRWQYF
TRBJ2-1,.,16,.,TRBV14,TGTGCCAGCAGCCAAACTATAGCCGCCACCTACAATGAGCAGTTCTTC,CASSQTIAATYNEQFF
TRBJ1-2,few,14,.,TRBV5-6,TGTGCCAGCAGCCCCGGGACTTTTGACTATGGCTACACCTTC,CASSPGTFDYGYTF
TRBJ2-3,medium-sized,13,.,TRBV29-1,TGCAGCGTTTTACTAGCCTCCCAGGGTACGCAGTATTTT,CSVLLASQGTQYF
TRBJ2-5,many,16,.,TRBV20-1,TGCAGTGCTAGAGACTGGGGGGGGCAAGCGACGGAGACCCAGTACTTC,CSARDWGGQATETQYF
TRBJ2-3,many,15,.,TRBV6-5,TGTGCCAGCAGTTACCGGCAGGGTAGCACAGATACGCAGTATTTT,CASSYRQGSTDTQYF
TRBJ2-7,few,14,.,TRBV11-2,TGTGCCAGCAGCTTCCCCGGCGGCAGGGCCGAGCAGTACTTC,CASSFPGGRAEQYF
TRBJ2-1,many,11,.,TRBV10-3,TGTGCCATCCTAATCGGGAGCGAGCAGTTCTTC,CAILIGSEQFF
TRBJ2-5,once,13,.,TRBV20-1,TGCAGTGGACCCGGCCGGGGGCCAGAGACCCAGTACTTC,CSGPGRGPETQYF
TRBJ2-5,.,13,.,TRBV4-3,TGCGCCAGCTCCTCGGGCAGGGAAGAGACCCAGTACTTC,CASSSGREETQYF
TRBJ2-3,many,13,TRBD1,TRBV7-3,TGTGCCAGCAGCTCGACAGGGACGGATACGCAGTATTTT,CASSSTGTDTQYF
TRBJ2-3,.,14,.,TRBV7-3,TGTGCCAGCAGTGAGAGGGGGGGCACAGATACGCAGTATTTT,CASSERGGTDTQYF
TRBJ2-5,.,12,.,TRBV5-4,TGTACCAGCAGCTTGGATCAAGAGACCCAGTACTTC,CTSSLDQETQYF
TRBJ2-1,.,16,TRBD2,TRBV7-9,TGTGCCAGCAGCCACGCCGGGACTAGCGGGAGAGAAGAGCAGTTCTTC,CASSHAGTSGREEQFF
TRBJ2-1,once,14,.,TRBV20-1,TGCAGTGCTAGAGAAACGGGAGTGTGGAATAAGCAGTTCTTC,CSARETGVWNKQFF
TRBJ1-5,.,16,.,TRBV7-8,TGTGCCAGCAGCTTATCAGGGAGGTTTAGCAATCAGCCCCAGCATTTT,CASSLSGRFSNQPQHF
TRBJ2-5,.,12,.,TRBV7-9,TGTGCCAGCAGCTTAAGGGTGGAGACCCAGTACTTC,CASSLRVETQYF
TRBJ2-7,.,15,TRBD1,TRBV5-1,TGCGCCAGCGGCTCGGGACAGGGAAATTTTGGCGAGCAGTACTTC,CASGSGQGNFGEQYF
TRBJ2-7,.,15,.,TRBV20-1,TGCAGTGCCCGGAGATCAGATCCAGGGGCCTACGAGCAGTACTTC,CSARRSDPGAYEQYF
TRBJ2-3,many,17,TRBD2,TRBV20-1,TGCAGTGCTAACCCCGGGGGGGCAGGCCTCCCCTCTATTCCTAAGTATTTT,CSANPGGAGLPSIPKYF
TRBJ2-1,.,16,.,TRBV6-2/TRBV6-3,TGTGCCAGCAGGGACTCGTTGGGGACCGGGGGGCATGAGCAGTTCTTC,CASRDSLGTGGHEQFF
TRBJ2-1,.,12,.,TRBV20-1,TGCAGTGCCCGGGACTTTTACAATGAGCAGTTCTTC,CSARDFYNEQFF
TRBJ1-2,.,10,.,TRBV29-1,TGCAGCGTTTACGGGGACGGCTACACCTTC,CSVYGDGYTF
TRBJ2-3,.,14,.,TRBV5-1,TGCGTCAGCGGCGCATTGGGTGGCACAGATACGCAGTATTTT,CVSGALGGTDTQYF
TRBJ1-2,.,15,.,TRBV7-2,TGTGCCAGCAGCTTAGTTTCCGGACAGTCATATGGCTACACCTTC,CASSLVSGQSYGYTF
TRBJ1-6,.,14,TRBD1,TRBV7-3,TGTGCCAGCAGTACACAGGGGGATAATTCACCCCTCCACTTT,CASSTQGDNSPLHF
TRBJ2-1,many,14,TRBD2,TRBV29-1,TGCAGCGTAGATAGCGGGAGGTTATACAATGAGCAGTTCTTC,CSVDSGRLYNEQFF